This T cell receptor (beta chain) was recorded in a study of blood T cell repertoires in COVID-19. The data were produced by immunoSEQ multiplex PCR, yet TCRdb's version contains in-frame clones alone and is incomplete. The data hold approximately 300,000 clones, with around nine tenths observed a single time. Seattle patients were enrolled during active infection and followed longitudinally. Germline V gene sequence: CDR1 MGHRA, CDR2 YSYEKL. V lost 3 bases and J lost 0, with 9 bases in between. The CDR3 totals 15 residues. The clonotype comes from a woman in her 30s with COVID-19, enrolled during active disease. This chain connects TRBV4-1 to TRBJ1-5, with D unresolved. The sequenced material came from peripheral blood. CDR3 in amino acids: CASSQGSYSNQPQHF. CDR3 nucleotides: TGCGCCAGCAGCCAGGGCAGCTATAGCAATCAGCCCCAGCATTTT.